The subject of this entry is one T cell receptor beta chain. Its target is unknown. The authors reverse transcribed all of the isolated RNA, so sequencing captured expressed TCRB transcripts. Sequencing was performed with immunoSEQ multiplex PCR; in TCRdb, only in-frame clones are kept and a portion is missing. The repertoire holds some 120,000 clones, with around 15% as singletons. This sample was included in a study of beta chain features in type 1 diabetes. Study-wide results and limits: Among patients with Type 1 diabetes, TCRB CDR3s were moderately but significantly shorter in every one of the four CD4+ subsets.

In germline, CDR1 is KGHSH, CDR2 LQKENI. This CDR3 is built from 13 residues. The junction had 0 bases not matched to a gene; V was cut back by 3 bases and J by 8 bases. This chain links TRBV18 with TRBJ1-6, with 8 nucleotides matching TRBD1. Input material: central memory CD4+ T cells from blood. The receptor comes from a man aged 18 to 29 with type 1 diabetes. The DNA of the CDR3 is TGTGCCAGCTCACCGGACAGGGATTCACCCCTCCACTTT. This sequence encodes CASSPDRDSPLHF.